Below are 12 T cell receptor beta chains sequenced from a single sample in a study of blood T cell repertoires in COVID-19. Generated by immunoSEQ multiplex PCR, the TCRdb table keeps only in-frame clones and is missing some. Of 120,000 to 150,000 clones listed, about three quarters are singletons. The specimen sequenced was peripheral blood. These receptors were obtained from a man aged 80 or over with acute or convalescent COVID-19.

In its sample, this clone ranks as medium-sized. The chain employs TRBV4-3 and TRBJ1-1, with 7 bases that match TRBD1. This CDR3 has 16 residues. Germline values: CDR1 LGHNA, CDR2 YSLEER. V dropped 0 bases and J dropped 1; count of bases not matched to a gene: 5. DNA of the CDR3: TGCGCCAGCAGCCAAGACAGGGGGTTTGAGAACACTGAAGCTTTCTTT. Protein: CASSQDRGFENTEAFF.

The V call is TRBV18, the J call TRBJ2-2; 10 nucleotides align to TRBD2. V was pared by 4 bases and J by 1 base, with 3 bases of the junction left unmatched. This CDR3 has 16 amino acids. Germline V gene sequence: CDR1 KGHSH, CDR2 LQKENI. CDR3 bases: TGTGCCAGCTCACTAACTAGCGGGGAGAACACCGGGGAGCTGTTTTTT. This sequence encodes CASSLTSGENTGELFF.

This clone was picked up one time. The CDR3 nucleotides are TGTGCCAGCAGTTTCCCTGAAGCGGGGGGGAACACCGGGGAGCTGTTTTTT. Its protein product is CASSFPEAGGNTGELFF. The chain joins TRBV28 to TRBJ2-2, with 9 bases matching TRBD2. The V gene end was trimmed by 3 bases and the J gene end by 1 base; junction bases not matched to a gene: 6. There are 17 residues in the CDR3. Per germline, CDR1 MDHEN and CDR2 SYDVKM.

The chain links TRBV28 to TRBJ2-7, with 7 bases matching TRBD1. The CDR3 runs 14 residues. Trimming at V came to 5 bases and at J to 3 bases, leaving 7 bases not matched to a gene. From germline, CDR1 is MDHEN and CDR2 SYDVKM. The CDR3 here is CASSPGTEIYEQYF. CDR3 in DNA: TGTGCCAGCAGTCCCGGGACAGAAATCTACGAGCAGTACTTC.

The genes are TRBV27 and TRBJ1-3; 7 bases fit TRBD1. The germline V gene has CDR1 MNHEY and CDR2 SMNVEV (reference sequence). Losses at the gene ends were 5 bases for V and 1 base for J; bases not matched to a gene: 2. The CDR3 extends over 14 amino acids. The CDR3 sequence is CASSRTGSGNTIYF. CDR3 in DNA: TGTGCCAGCAGTCGGACAGGATCTGGAAACACCATATATTTT.

The genes are TRBV6-5 and TRBJ2-3; 10 positions match TRBD1. CDR3 length: 15 amino acids. The V gene's germline CDR1 is MNHEY and CDR2 SVGAGI. V lost 5 bases to trimming and J lost 8 bases; unmatched junction nucleotides: 10. CDR3 nucleotide sequence: TGTGCCAGCAGTCCCGAGGACAGGGGGAAGGGTACGCAGTATTTT. This gives the protein CASSPEDRGKGTQYF.

The genes are TRBV11-3 and TRBJ1-1, with a possible D match to TRBD1 (5 bases). V lost 5 bases, J lost 0 bases, and 10 bases lay in between. Germline CDR1 and CDR2: SGHNT and YENEEA. This CDR3 is 14 amino acids long. This CDR3 is CASSAQGMNTEAFF. In DNA form, the CDR3 reads TGTGCCAGCAGCGCCCAGGGAATGAACACTGAAGCTTTCTTT.

The V and J genes are TRBV15 and TRBJ2-6, with TRBD1 matching over 7 bases. V gave up 0 bases and J gave up 1 base; unmatched junction bases: 6. The CDR3 is 18 amino acids. CDR1 is LNHNV and CDR2 is YYDKDF in the germline V gene (reference sequence). The CDR3 DNA reads TGTGCCACCAGCAGAGATACAGGGGACATTTCTGGGGCCAACGTCCTGACTTTC. Its protein is CATSRDTGDISGANVLTF.

The gene calls are TRBV5-1 and TRBJ2-7; 7 nucleotides align to TRBD1. The CDR3 runs 14 residues. Germline CDR1 and CDR2: SGHRS and YFSETQ. V lost 3 bases to trimming and J lost 2 bases; unmatched junction nucleotides: 5. CDR3 loop: CASSSGGQAYEQYF. CDR3 coding DNA: TGCGCCAGCAGCTCTGGCGGACAGGCCTACGAGCAGTACTTC.

This clone has a single count. The chain carries TRBV6-6 and TRBJ2-7; 11 bases line up with TRBD1. Germline CDR1 and CDR2: MNHNY and SVGAGI (reference sequence). The CDR3 covers 21 residues. With 5 bases clipped from V and 2 bases from J, the junction kept 23 bases outside the gene matches. The CDR3 sequence is CASSPSPRDRGSKAHAYEQYF. Here the CDR3 DNA reads TGTGCCAGCAGTCCTTCCCCCCGGGACAGGGGGTCGAAGGCTCACGCCTACGAGCAGTACTTC.

The chain has TRBV4-1 and TRBJ1-2, with 8 positions matching TRBD1. Germline lookup yields CDR1 MGHRA and CDR2 YSYEKL. The CDR3 is 14 amino acids. V gave up 7 bases and J gave up 6 bases; unmatched junction bases: 10. The CDR3 loop is CASTPAQGDDGYTF. CDR3 coding DNA: TGCGCCAGCACCCCGGCACAGGGGGATGATGGCTACACCTTC.

The rearrangement uses TRBV30 and TRBJ1-2, with 9 nucleotides matching TRBD1. Germline V gene lookup returns CDR1 GTSNPN and CDR2 SVGIG (reference sequence). The CDR3 covers 15 residues. V gave up 6 bases and J gave up 6 bases; unmatched junction bases: 14. CDR3 in amino acids: CACLRDRVTLNGYTF. The CDR3 nucleotides read TGTGCCTGCCTCCGGGACAGGGTAACGTTAAATGGCTACACCTTC.